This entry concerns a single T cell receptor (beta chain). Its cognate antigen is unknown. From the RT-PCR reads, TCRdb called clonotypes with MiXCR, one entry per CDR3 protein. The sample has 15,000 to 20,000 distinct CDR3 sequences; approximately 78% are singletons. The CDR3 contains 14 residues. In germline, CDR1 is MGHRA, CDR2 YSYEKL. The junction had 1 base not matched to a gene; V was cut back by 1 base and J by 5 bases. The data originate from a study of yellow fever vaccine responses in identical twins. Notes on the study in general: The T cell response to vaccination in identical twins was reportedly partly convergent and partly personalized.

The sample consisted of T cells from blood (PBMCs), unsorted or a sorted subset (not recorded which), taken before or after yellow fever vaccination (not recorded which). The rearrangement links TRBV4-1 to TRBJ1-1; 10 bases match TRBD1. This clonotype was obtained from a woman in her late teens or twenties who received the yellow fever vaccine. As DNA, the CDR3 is TGCGCCAGCAGCCAAGCGGACAGGGGGACTGAAGCTTTCTTT. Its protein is CASSQADRGTEAFF.